The next 18 T cell receptor beta chains were all read from a single sample in a study of cytomegalovirus exposure and HLA in healthy donors. Vbeta (60) and Jbeta (13) primers were used in the PCR. Generated by immunoSEQ multiplex PCR, the TCRdb table keeps only in-frame clones and is missing some. The sample shows approximately 140,000 clones, approximately 85% of them seen only once. Sequenced sample: PBMCs. The receptors come from a man aged 45 to 65 in good health and CMV-seropositive.

This chain links TRBV5-4 with TRBJ2-2, with 10 bases lining up with TRBD2. The length of the CDR3 is 16 residues. V lost 2 bases to trimming and J lost 8 bases; unmatched junction nucleotides: 9. CDR1 and CDR2 from the germline V gene are SGHNT and YYREEE (reference sequence). CDR3 amino acids: CASSLASGSVPGELFF. CDR3 sequence (DNA): TGTGCCAGCAGCTTAGCTAGCGGGAGTGTACCGGGGGAGCTGTTTTTT.

This chain links TRBV19 with TRBJ2-1; 9 bases line up with TRBD2. After removal of 1 base from V and 4 bases from J, the junction contained 2 bases not matched to a gene. The CDR3 totals 15 residues. The germline V gene has CDR1 LNHDA and CDR2 SQIVND (reference sequence). The CDR3 sequence is CASSIGLAGYNEQFF. The DNA for the CDR3 is TGTGCCAGTAGTATAGGTCTAGCGGGATACAATGAGCAGTTCTTC. The full variable domain, with the rest looked up from reference TRBV19 and TRBJ2-1, is DGGITQSPKYLFRKEGQNVTLSCEQNLNHDAMYWYRQDPGQGLRLIYYSQIVNDFQKGDIAEGYSVSREKKESFPLTVTSAQKNPTAFYLCASSIGLAGYNEQFFGPGTRLTVL.

The chain links TRBV30 to TRBJ2-7; D uncertain. The CDR3 totals 13 residues. Germline CDR1 GTSNPN, CDR2 SVGIG (reference sequence). Trimming pared 0 bases from V and 3 bases from J, leaving 9 bases between. CDR3 nucleotides: TGTGCCTGGAGTGTACCCCACGGCTACGAGCAGTACTTC. Translation: CAWSVPHGYEQYF.

DNA of the CDR3: TGTGCCAGCAGCACAGGACAGGGAAGCTCCTATAATTCACCCCTCCACTTT. As protein: CASSTGQGSSYNSPLHF. The genes are TRBV9 and TRBJ1-6; TRBD1 aligns across 8 bases. The germline gives CDR1 SGDLS, CDR2 YYNGEE. The CDR3 totals 17 residues. The junction had 6 bases not matched to a gene; V was cut back by 4 bases and J by 0 bases.

The V gene is TRBV4-1, the J gene TRBJ2-5; 13 nucleotides match TRBD2. The CDR3 consists of 17 residues. In germline, CDR1 is MGHRA, CDR2 YSYEKL. Germline trimming cut 2 bases from V and 1 base from J; bases unmatched to any gene: 4. The CDR3 region is CASSQTSGRAPQETQYF. The CDR3 bases are TGCGCCAGCAGCCAAACTAGCGGGAGGGCCCCCCAAGAGACCCAGTACTTC.

J is TRBJ1-6 and V is TRBV9; D not resolved. CDR1 is SGDLS, CDR2 YYNGEE, per germline. Trimming removed 0 bases from V and 10 bases from J, with 17 bases in between. This CDR3 region has 16 residues. This chain's CDR3 is CASSVASEAGDSPLHF. In nucleotides, the CDR3 is TGTGCCAGCAGCGTAGCTTCGGAGGCCGGTGACTCACCCCTCCACTTT.

V is TRBV6-5 and J is TRBJ1-3; D gene unclear. The ends were cut back, 5 bases at V and 0 bases at J, with 8 bases in the middle. The CDR3 is 14 residues long. CDR1 and CDR2 (germline): MNHEY, SVGAGI. CDR3 bases: TGTGCCAGCAGTCCAGGCAGCTCTGGAAACACCATATATTTT. As protein: CASSPGSSGNTIYF.

This sequence joins TRBV13 and TRBJ2-2, with D maybe TRBD1 (6 bases). The CDR3 is 14 amino acids. Germline loops: CDR1 PRHDT, CDR2 FYEKMQ (reference sequence). The V gene lost 7 bases and the J gene lost 1 base, with 10 bases spanning the gap. The CDR3 DNA reads as TGTGCCAGCACCAAGGGGGAGAACACCGGGGAGCTGTTTTTT. Translation gives CASTKGENTGELFF. Together with reference TRBV13 and TRBJ2-2, the CDR3 gives the full variable domain: AAGVIQSPRHLIKEKRETATLKCYPIPRHDTVYWYQQGPGQDPQFLISFYEKMQSDKGSIPDRFSAQQFSDYHSELNMSSLELGDSALYFCASTKGENTGELFFGEGSRLTVL.

V and J are TRBV5-1 and TRBJ2-7; no firm D call. There are 13 residues in the CDR3. V was pared by 1 base and J by 2 bases, with 7 bases between. CDR1 and CDR2 from the germline V gene are SGHRS and YFSETQ. The CDR3 here is CASSLLQTYEQYF. The CDR3 bases are TGCGCCAGCAGCTTGTTACAGACCTACGAGCAGTACTTC. The complete variable domain, with remaining parts taken from reference TRBV5-1 and TRBJ2-7, reads KAGVTQTPRYLIKTRGQQVTLSCSPISGHRSVSWYQQTPGQGLQFLFEYFSETQRNKGNFPGRFSGRQFSNSRSEMNVSTLELGDSALYLCASSLLQTYEQYFGPGTRLTVT.

Here the CDR3 reads CASSLPGMANTEAFF. The CDR3 DNA reads as TGTGCCAGTAGTTTACCAGGGATGGCTAACACTGAAGCTTTCTTT. The rearrangement uses TRBV19 and TRBJ1-1, with TRBD1 as a possible D gene (5 bases). The CDR3 length is 15 residues. V was cut by 5 bases and J by 2 bases, with 15 bases left in between. Looked up from germline, CDR1 is LNHDA and CDR2 is SQIVND (reference sequence).

The chain employs TRBV6-1 and TRBJ2-1, with a possible D match to TRBD2 (5 bases). V lost 0 bases, J lost 7 bases, and 10 bases lay in between. The CDR3 is 14 residues long. CDR1 and CDR2 from the germline V gene are MNHNS and SASEGT. The CDR3 protein is CASSEAAEGNEQFF. Here the CDR3 DNA reads TGTGCCAGCAGTGAAGCTGCTGAGGGTAATGAGCAGTTCTTC.

This chain links TRBV6-5 with TRBJ2-4; tentative D call: TRBD2 (7 bases). Germline lookup yields CDR1 MNHEY and CDR2 SVGAGI. Trimming removed 0 bases from V and 3 bases from J, with 12 bases in between. This CDR3 is built from 16 residues. Here the CDR3 DNA reads TGTGCCAGCAGTTACTCATGGGGAGGGGGCAAAAACATTCAGTACTTC. Translation gives CASSYSWGGGKNIQYF.

The sample holds a few counts of this clone. CDR3: CASSVMEIGTGTTGELFF. DNA for the CDR3: TGTGCCAGCAGCGTAATGGAGATTGGGACAGGGACCACCGGGGAGCTGTTTTTT. V usage is TRBV9 and J usage is TRBJ2-2; 9 bases match TRBD1. Unmatched junction bases numbered 11, after V lost 1 base and J lost 4 bases. CDR1 is SGDLS and CDR2 is YYNGEE in the germline V gene. This CDR3 is built from 18 residues.

This clone was picked up one time. The chain has TRBV19 and TRBJ2-1, with 9 bases matching TRBD1. Trimming removed 6 bases from V and 9 bases from J; junction bases left unmatched: 15. Per germline, CDR1 LNHDA and CDR2 SQIVND (reference sequence). The CDR3 is 16 residues long. CDR3 sequence: CASSSNRDRVNGEQFF. CDR3 nucleotide sequence: TGTGCCAGTAGCTCAAACCGGGACAGGGTCAATGGTGAGCAGTTCTTC.

The chain uses TRBV10-3 and TRBJ2-5; D ambiguous. Germline CDR1 and CDR2: ENHRY and SYGVKD. The CDR3 is 11 residues long. V lost 10 bases and J 1 base, leaving 7 bases between the germline ends. In DNA, the CDR3 is TGTGCCACGAGACTCCAAGAGACCCAGTACTTC. The encoded protein is CATRLQETQYF.

This clone came up a few times. This rearrangement joins TRBV4-2 to TRBJ1-2, with TRBD1 as a possible D gene (5 bases). The CDR3 length is 16 residues. From germline, CDR1 is LGHNA and CDR2 YNFKEQ. The germline V and J ends were trimmed by 0 bases and 7 bases, with 18 bases remaining between them. CDR3 DNA: TGTGCCAGCAGCCAAGATCCCACCAGGGCTACGAGTGGCTACACCTTC. It codes for CASSQDPTRATSGYTF.

This clone has only a few counts. The V and J genes are TRBV18 and TRBJ1-4; the D is unclear. This CDR3 has 15 amino acids. Germline V gene sequence: CDR1 KGHSH, CDR2 LQKENI. The V and J ends lost 3 bases and 8 bases respectively, with 16 bases between them. The DNA of the CDR3 is TGTGCCAGCTCACCCAACCGGGGAAATGCAGAAAAACTGTTTTTT. Translation gives CASSPNRGNAEKLFF. Based on the CDR3 plus reference TRBV18 and TRBJ1-4, the full variable domain is NAGVMQNPRHLVRRRGQEARLRCSPMKGHSHVYWYRQLPEEGLKFMVYLQKENIIDESGMPKERFSAEFPKEGPSILRIQQVVRGDSAAYFCASSPNRGNAEKLFFGSGTQLSVL.

There are a few counts of this clone. V gene TRBV7-2 combines with J gene TRBJ2-1; 7 nucleotides align to TRBD2. Germline V gene lookup returns CDR1 SGHTA and CDR2 FQGNSA. V lost 5 bases, J lost 4 bases, and 11 bases stayed unmatched. The CDR3 sequence is 16 residues long. The CDR3 sequence: CASSRAGVVGYNEQFF. CDR3 nucleotides: TGTGCCAGCAGCAGGGCGGGAGTGGTCGGGTACAATGAGCAGTTCTTC.